This T cell receptor beta chain was captured in a study of low-dose radiotherapy and immunotherapy resistance in tumors. About the research overall: A dose of 0.5 Gy per fraction was delivered to Cohort 1 every 2 weeks, for a total of 6.5 Gy. Cohort 2 was treated with 1 Gy per fraction every two weeks, amounting to 13 Gy across 26 weeks. Patients were given intravenous nivolumab 240 mg every two weeks plus ipilimumab 1 mg/kg every six weeks.

With TRAV- and TRBV-specific primers, first-strand cDNA was made, covering the alpha and beta chains. TCR amplification used 15 to 20 PCR cycles, a constant-region primer and a V-primer adapter. TCRdb recomputed calls from the reads with MiXCR, one row per CDR3 protein. This repertoire shows under 70,000 distinct CDR3 sequences, 20% to 25% found once; its top ten account for approximately 5.7%. The time point here: before trial treatment. This clonotype was picked up many times. CDR1 and CDR2 (germline): SEHNR, FQNEAQ (reference sequence). This CDR3 is 15 amino acids long. V was pared by 0 bases and J by 3 bases, with 11 bases between.

This specimen was PBMCs, taken before treatment. The TCR sequence derives from a male donor with prostate cancer. The genes are TRBV7-9 and TRBJ2-5, with D uncertain. Here the CDR3 reads CASSLAGKREETQYF. CDR3 nucleotides: TGTGCCAGCAGCTTAGCGGGGAAACGAGAAGAGACCCAGTACTTC.